This T cell receptor (beta chain) stems from a study of molecular identifiers for immune sequencing clone quantification. MiXCR was run by TCRdb on the PCR reads, yielding one entry per CDR3 protein. The sample includes some 97,000 distinct CDR3 sequences, approximately 24% seen only once; the top ten take 0.94%. The germline CDR1 and CDR2 sequences are SGHAT and FQNNGV. The CDR3 is 14 amino acids. V dropped 8 bases and J dropped 7; count of bases not matched to a gene: 11. Concerning this clonotype itself: A much larger clone differs from this one at a single base, so this may be a read error.

Sequenced input: naive CD8+ T cells from blood, with Jurkat cell RNA spiked in. Specified subset: FACS-sorted CD8+CD4-CCR7+CD45RA+ naive T cells. The source is a human donor in good health. Some libraries in this study had Jurkat cell RNA spiked in. The V and J genes are TRBV11-2 and TRBJ2-1, with TRBD1 matching over 7 bases. The CDR3 nucleotides are TGTGCCAGCGGCCCGTCCGGGACAGCGAATGAGCAGTTCTTC. Protein: CASGPSGTANEQFF.